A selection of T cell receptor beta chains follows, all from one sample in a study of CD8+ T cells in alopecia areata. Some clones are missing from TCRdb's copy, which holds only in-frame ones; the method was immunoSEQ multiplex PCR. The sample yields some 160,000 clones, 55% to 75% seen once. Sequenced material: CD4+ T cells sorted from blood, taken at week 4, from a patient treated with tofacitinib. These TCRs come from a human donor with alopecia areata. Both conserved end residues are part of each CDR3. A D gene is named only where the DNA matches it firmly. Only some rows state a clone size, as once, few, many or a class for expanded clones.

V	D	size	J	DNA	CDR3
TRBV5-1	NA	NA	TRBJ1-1	TGCGCCAGCAGCTTGGAAGGTTTCACTGAAGCTTTCTTT	CASSLEGFTEAFF
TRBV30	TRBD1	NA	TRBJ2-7	TGTGCCTGGAGTGGTGGGGGACAGGCCTACGAGCAGTACTTC	CAWSGGGQAYEQYF
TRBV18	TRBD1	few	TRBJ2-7	TGTGCCAGCTCACGGGACAGGGGGATCTACGAGCAGTACTTC	CASSRDRGIYEQYF
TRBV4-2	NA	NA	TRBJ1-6	TGTGCCAGCAGCCAAGAGAAGTCATATAATTCACCCCTCCACTTT	CASSQEKSYNSPLHF
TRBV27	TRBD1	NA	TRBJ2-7	TGTGCCAGCAGTCCGGACAGGGAGCACGAGCAGTACTTC	CASSPDREHEQYF
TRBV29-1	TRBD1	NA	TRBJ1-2	TGCAGCGGTGGACAGGGGGCGGATGGCTACACCTTC	CSGGQGADGYTF
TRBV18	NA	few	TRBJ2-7	TGTGCCAGCTCACCACCGGGAGACTACGAGCAGTACTTC	CASSPPGDYEQYF
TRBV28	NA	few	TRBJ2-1	TGTGCCAGCAGTTCCACGATGGGGACGATCTCCTACAATGAGCAGTTCTTC	CASSSTMGTISYNEQFF
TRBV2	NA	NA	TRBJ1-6	TGTGCCAGCAGTGAAGCGGTCCATGGAAATTCACCCCTCCACTTT	CASSEAVHGNSPLHF
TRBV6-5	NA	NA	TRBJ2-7	TGTGCCAGCAGTCCTTTGAGGGGAACCTACGAGCAGTACTTC	CASSPLRGTYEQYF
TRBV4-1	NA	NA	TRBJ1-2	TGCGCCAGCAGCCAAGTGGCCAGAACTTTTTATGGCTACACCTTC	CASSQVARTFYGYTF
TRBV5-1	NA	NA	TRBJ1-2	TGCGCCAGCAGCTTGCTTTCATCTAACTATGGCTACACCTTC	CASSLLSSNYGYTF
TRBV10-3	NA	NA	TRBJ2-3	TGTGCCATCAGTGTAGGAGGGAGCACAGATACGCAGTATTTT	CAISVGGSTDTQYF
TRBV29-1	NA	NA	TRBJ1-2	TGCAGCGTTGCCGAACCAGCGGGGGCCCATAACTATGGCTACACCTTC	CSVAEPAGAHNYGYTF
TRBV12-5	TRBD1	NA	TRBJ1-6	TGTGCTAGTGGAAGCGGACAGGGAGGCAATTCACCCCTCCACTTT	CASGSGQGGNSPLHF
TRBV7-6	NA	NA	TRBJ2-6	TGTGCCAGCAGCAGTCCATTGCGTGGGGCCAACGTCCTGACTTTC	CASSSPLRGANVLTF
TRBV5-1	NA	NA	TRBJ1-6	TGCGCCAGCAGCTTATACCCTCCCGCTGATAATTCACCCCTCCACTTT	CASSLYPPADNSPLHF
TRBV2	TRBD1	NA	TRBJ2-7	TGTGCCAGCAGCGGGACAGGGATTCTAACCTACGAGCAGTACTTC	CASSGTGILTYEQYF
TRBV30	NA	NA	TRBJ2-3	TGTGCCTGGAGTGTACCTTGGGCTAGCACAGATACGCAGTATTTT	CAWSVPWASTDTQYF
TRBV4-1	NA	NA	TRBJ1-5	TGCGCCAGCAGCCAAGTTTCGCGCAATCAGCCCCAGCATTTT	CASSQVSRNQPQHF
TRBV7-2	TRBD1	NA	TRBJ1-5	TGTGCCAGCAGCGCCCAGGGGGCGGGCAATCAGCCCCAGCATTTT	CASSAQGAGNQPQHF
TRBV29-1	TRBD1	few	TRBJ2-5	TGCAGCGTTGCGACAGGGGGCGAGACCCAGTACTTC	CSVATGGETQYF
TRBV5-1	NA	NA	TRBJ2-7	TGCGCCAGCAGCTTGGCGAGGGGGGCTCCGTCCTACGAGCAGTACTTC	CASSLARGAPSYEQYF
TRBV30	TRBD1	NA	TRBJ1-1	TGTGCCTGGGACACGGGACAGGGTAGGGGGATGAACACTGAAGCTTTCTTT	CAWDTGQGRGMNTEAFF
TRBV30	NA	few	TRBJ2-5	TGTGCCTGGATGGGGGCAGGAGAGACCCAGTACTTC	CAWMGAGETQYF
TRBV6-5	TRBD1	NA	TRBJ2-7	TGTGCCAGCAGTTACAGGCAGGGGGCCGAGCAGTACTTC	CASSYRQGAEQYF
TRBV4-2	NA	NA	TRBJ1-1	TGTGCCAGCAGCCAAGATCGACACATGAACACTGAAGCTTTCTTT	CASSQDRHMNTEAFF
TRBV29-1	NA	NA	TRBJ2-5	TGCAGCGTAGGGCCGCTGGAGACCCAGTACTTC	CSVGPLETQYF
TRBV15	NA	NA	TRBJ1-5	TGTGCCACCAGCAGAGCCATAGGGACACCTAGCAATCAGCCCCAGCATTTT	CATSRAIGTPSNQPQHF
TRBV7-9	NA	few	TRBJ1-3	TGTGCCAGCAGCTTCCATATAGACAGCTCTGGAAACACCATATATTTT	CASSFHIDSSGNTIYF
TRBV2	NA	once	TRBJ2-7	TGTGCCAGCAGTTTCACTCCGACATCACGTCCCTACGAGCAGTACTTC	CASSFTPTSRPYEQYF
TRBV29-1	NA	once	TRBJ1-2	TGCAGCGTTGGTCGGGGGGATCAGAACTATGGCTACACCTTC	CSVGRGDQNYGYTF
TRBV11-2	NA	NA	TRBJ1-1	TGTGCCAGCAGCTTAGATCGGGTGTGGGGCACTGAAGCTTTCTTT	CASSLDRVWGTEAFF
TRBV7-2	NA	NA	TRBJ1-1	TGTGCCAGCAGCTTAGACAGGGTTGCTGAAGCTTTCTTT	CASSLDRVAEAFF
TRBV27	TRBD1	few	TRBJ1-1	TGTGCCAGCAGTTTATCTATGTTTACAGGGGCTGGTACTGAAGCTTTCTTT	CASSLSMFTGAGTEAFF
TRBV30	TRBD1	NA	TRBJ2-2	TGTGCCTGGAGTGCCGGACAGGAAACCGGGGAGCTGTTTTTT	CAWSAGQETGELFF
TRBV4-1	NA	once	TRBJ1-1	TGCGCCAGCAGCCAACCGGGACGAGTGAACACTGAAGCTTTCTTT	CASSQPGRVNTEAFF
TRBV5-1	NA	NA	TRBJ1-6	TGCGCCAGCAGCTTGGTGGGACCGGATAATTCACCCCTCCACTTT	CASSLVGPDNSPLHF
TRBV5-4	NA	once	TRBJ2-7	TGTGCCAGCAGCTTGAAGGGCGGGGACGAGCAGTACTTC	CASSLKGGDEQYF
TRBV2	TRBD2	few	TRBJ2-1	TGTGCCAGCACAGCGGGGGGCCCCTCGTGGAATGAGCAGTTCTTC	CASTAGGPSWNEQFF
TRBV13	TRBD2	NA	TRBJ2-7	TGTGCCAGCAGCTCCTCCGGACTAGCGGGGAACTCCTACGAGCAGTACTTC	CASSSSGLAGNSYEQYF
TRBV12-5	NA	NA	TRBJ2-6	TGTGCTATAGACGAGTCTGGGGCCAACGTCCTGACTTTC	CAIDESGANVLTF
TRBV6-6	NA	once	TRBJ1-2	TGTGCCAGCAGTACCCAGGAAGATGGGAGGCTCTATGGCTACACCTTC	CASSTQEDGRLYGYTF
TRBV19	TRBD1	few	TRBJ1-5	TGTGCCAGTAGTAAGGGACAGCCCAATCAGCCCCAGCATTTT	CASSKGQPNQPQHF
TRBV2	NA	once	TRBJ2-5	TGTGCCAGTTTTTCCAGGGGAGAGACCCAGTACTTC	CASFSRGETQYF
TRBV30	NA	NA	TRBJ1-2	TGTGCCTGGACGCGGGTCGGGGCCTATGGCTACACCTTC	CAWTRVGAYGYTF
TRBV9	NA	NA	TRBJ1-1	TGTGCCAGCAGCACAAATCGGAACACTGAAGCTTTCTTT	CASSTNRNTEAFF
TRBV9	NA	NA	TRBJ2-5	TGTGCCAGCAGCCTAGGACCGAGAACCGACCAAGAGACCCAGTACTTC	CASSLGPRTDQETQYF
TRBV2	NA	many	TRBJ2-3	TGTGCCAGACGACTAGTGGGGGGCACAGATACGCAGTATTTT	CARRLVGGTDTQYF
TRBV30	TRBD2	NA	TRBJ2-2	TGTGCCTGGTCATCTTTAGCGGGAGTCAACACCGGGGAGCTGTTTTTT	CAWSSLAGVNTGELFF
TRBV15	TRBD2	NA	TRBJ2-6	TGTGCCACCAGCCGCCAGGCGGGGGGTTCGGCCAACGTCCTGACTTTC	CATSRQAGGSANVLTF
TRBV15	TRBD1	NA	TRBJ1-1	TGTGCCACCAGCAGGGGCGGACAGGGGAGGACTGAAGCTTTCTTT	CATSRGGQGRTEAFF
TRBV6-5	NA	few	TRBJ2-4	TGTGCCAGCAGTCGTTCTTCATCTGTAAACATTCAGTACTTC	CASSRSSSVNIQYF
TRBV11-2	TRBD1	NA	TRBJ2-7	TGTGCCAGCAGCTTAGAGAGGCAGGGGGCCGTCTACGAGCAGTACTTC	CASSLERQGAVYEQYF